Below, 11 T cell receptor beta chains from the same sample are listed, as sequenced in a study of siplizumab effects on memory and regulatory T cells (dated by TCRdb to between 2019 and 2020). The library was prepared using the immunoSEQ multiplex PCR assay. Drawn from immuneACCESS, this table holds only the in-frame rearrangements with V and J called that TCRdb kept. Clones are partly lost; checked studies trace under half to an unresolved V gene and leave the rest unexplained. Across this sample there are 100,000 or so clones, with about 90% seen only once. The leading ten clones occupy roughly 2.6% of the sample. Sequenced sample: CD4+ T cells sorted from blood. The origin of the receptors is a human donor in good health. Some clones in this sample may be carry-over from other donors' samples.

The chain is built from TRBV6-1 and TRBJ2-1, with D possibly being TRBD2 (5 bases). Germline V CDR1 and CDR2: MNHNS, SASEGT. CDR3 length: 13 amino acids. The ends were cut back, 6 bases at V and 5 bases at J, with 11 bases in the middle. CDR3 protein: CASSGPLDNEQFF. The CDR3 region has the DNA TGTGCCAGCAGCGGACCACTAGACAATGAGCAGTTCTTC.

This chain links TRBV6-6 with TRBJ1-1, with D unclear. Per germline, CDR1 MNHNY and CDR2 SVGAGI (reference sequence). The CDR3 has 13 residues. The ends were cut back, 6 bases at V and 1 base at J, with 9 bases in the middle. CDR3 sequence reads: CASSPFKNTEAFF. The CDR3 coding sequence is TGTGCCAGCAGCCCTTTCAAGAACACTGAAGCTTTCTTT.

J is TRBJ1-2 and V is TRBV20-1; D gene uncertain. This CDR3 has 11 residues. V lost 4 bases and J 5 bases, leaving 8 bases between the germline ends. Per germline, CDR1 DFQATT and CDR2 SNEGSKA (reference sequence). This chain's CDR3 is CSATRRYGYTF. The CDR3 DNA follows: TGCAGTGCTACCCGAAGATATGGCTACACCTTC.

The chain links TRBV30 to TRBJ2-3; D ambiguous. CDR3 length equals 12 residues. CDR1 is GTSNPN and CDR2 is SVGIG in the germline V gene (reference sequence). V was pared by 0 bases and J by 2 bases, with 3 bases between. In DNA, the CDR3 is TGTGCCTGGAGTGTCGCCACAGATACGCAGTATTTT. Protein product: CAWSVATDTQYF.

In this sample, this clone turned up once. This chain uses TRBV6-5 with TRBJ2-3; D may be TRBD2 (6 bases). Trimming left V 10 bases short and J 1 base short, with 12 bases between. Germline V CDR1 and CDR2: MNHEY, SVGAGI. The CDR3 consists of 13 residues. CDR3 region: CAIGRRGTDTQYF. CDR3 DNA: TGTGCCATCGGGCGGAGGGGCACAGATACGCAGTATTTT.

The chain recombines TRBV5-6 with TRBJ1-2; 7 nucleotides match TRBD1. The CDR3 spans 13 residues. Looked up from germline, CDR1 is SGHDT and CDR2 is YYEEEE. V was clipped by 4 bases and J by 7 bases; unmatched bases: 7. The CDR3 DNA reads TGTGCCAGCAGCAATCGACAGGGTTTTGGCTACACCTTC. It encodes CASSNRQGFGYTF.

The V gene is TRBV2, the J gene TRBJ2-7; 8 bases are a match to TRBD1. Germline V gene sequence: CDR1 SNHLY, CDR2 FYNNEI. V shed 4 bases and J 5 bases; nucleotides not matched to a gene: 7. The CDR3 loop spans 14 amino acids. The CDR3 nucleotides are TGTGCCAGCAGTGTGGGCAGGGGGCTCGACGAGCAGTACTTC. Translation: CASSVGRGLDEQYF. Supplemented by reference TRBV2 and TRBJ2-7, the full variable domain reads EPEVTQTPSHQVTQMGQEVILRCVPISNHLYFYWYRQILGQKVEFLVSFYNNEISEKSEIFDDQFSVERPDGSNFTLKIRSTKLEDSAMYFCASSVGRGLDEQYFGPGTRLTVT.

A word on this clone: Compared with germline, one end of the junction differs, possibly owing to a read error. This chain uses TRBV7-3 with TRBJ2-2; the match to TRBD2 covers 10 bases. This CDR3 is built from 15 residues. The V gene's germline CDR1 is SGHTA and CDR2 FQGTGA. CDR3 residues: CASSFTSGNIGELFF. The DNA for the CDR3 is TGTGCCAGCAGCTTCACTAGCGGGAACATCGGGGAGCTGTTTTTT. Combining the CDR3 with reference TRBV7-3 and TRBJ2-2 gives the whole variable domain GAGVSQTPSNKVTEKGKYVELRCDPISGHTALYWYRQSLGQGPEFLIYFQGTGAADDSGLPNDRFFAVRPEGSVSTLKIQRTERGDSAVYLCASSFTSGNIGELFFGEGSRLTVL.

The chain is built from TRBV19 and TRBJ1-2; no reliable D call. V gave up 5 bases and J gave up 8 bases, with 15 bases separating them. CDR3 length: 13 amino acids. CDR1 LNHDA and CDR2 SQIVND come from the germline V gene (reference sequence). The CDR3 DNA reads TGTGCCAGTAGTGCCTCGGGAGGACTGGGCTACACCTTC. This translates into CASSASGGLGYTF. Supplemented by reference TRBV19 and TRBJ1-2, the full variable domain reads DGGITQSPKYLFRKEGQNVTLSCEQNLNHDAMYWYRQDPGQGLRLIYYSQIVNDFQKGDIAEGYSVSREKKESFPLTVTSAQKNPTAFYLCASSASGGLGYTFGSGTRLTVV.

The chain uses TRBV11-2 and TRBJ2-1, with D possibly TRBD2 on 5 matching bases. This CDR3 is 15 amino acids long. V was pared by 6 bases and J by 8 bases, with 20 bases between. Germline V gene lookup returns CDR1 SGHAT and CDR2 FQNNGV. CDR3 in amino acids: CASRPPERALDEQFF. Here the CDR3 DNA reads TGTGCCAGCAGGCCCCCTGAGAGGGCCTTGGATGAGCAGTTCTTC. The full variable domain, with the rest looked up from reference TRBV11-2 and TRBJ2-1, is EAGVAQSPRYKIIEKRQSVAFWCNPISGHATLYWYQQILGQGPKLLIQFQNNGVVDDSQLPKDRFSAERLKGVDSTLKIQPAKLEDSAVYLCASRPPERALDEQFFGPGTRLTVL.

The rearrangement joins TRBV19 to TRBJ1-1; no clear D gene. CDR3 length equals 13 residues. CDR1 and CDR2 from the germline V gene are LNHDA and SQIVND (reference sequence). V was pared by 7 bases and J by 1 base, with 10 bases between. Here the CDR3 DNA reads TGTGCCAGTACATCCCAGGCGAACACTGAAGCTTTCTTT. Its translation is CASTSQANTEAFF.